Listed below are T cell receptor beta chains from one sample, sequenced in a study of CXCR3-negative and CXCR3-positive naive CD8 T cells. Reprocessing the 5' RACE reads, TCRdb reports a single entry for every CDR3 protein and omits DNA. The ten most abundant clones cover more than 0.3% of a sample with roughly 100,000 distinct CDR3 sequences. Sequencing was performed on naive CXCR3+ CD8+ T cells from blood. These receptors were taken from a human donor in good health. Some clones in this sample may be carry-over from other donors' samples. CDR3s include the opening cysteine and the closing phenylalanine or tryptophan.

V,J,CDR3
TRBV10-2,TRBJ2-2,CASTEGTPNTGELFF
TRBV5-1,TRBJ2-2,CALREDTGELFF
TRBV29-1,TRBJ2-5,CSVEGTEQETQYF
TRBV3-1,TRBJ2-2,CASSQVAGGRTGELFF
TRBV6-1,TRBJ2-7,CASSEDSETYEQYF
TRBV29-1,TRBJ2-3,CSVTSGRAQTDTQYF
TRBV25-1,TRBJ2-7,CASSGSWVPYEQYF
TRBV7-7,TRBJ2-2,CASSLVTGELFF
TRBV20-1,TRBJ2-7,CSARETPESSYEQYF
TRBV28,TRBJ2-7,CASAGGPYEQYF
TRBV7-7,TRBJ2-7,CASSPTVGAEQYF
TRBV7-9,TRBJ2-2,CASSLGIGQGRSNTGELFF
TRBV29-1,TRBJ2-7,CSVEVTYEQYF
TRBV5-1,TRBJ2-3,CASSTRGRGTDTQYF
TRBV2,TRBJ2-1,CASIMALNEQFF
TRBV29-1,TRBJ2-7,CSVEGGLAGDYEQYF
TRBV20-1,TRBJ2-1,CSAPGLADYNEQFF
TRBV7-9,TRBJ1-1,CASSFEAPEAFF
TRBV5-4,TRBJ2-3,CASSPEASGRADTQYF
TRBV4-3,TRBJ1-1,CASSQDLGQGYTEAFF
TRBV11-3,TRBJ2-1,CASSFGTATEQFF
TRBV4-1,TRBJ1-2,CASSQEWPGYGYTF
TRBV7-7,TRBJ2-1,CASSLTREDNEQFF
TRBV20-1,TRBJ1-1,CSAQTGTGFEAFF
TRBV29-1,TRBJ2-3,CSVEPPGGGVPDTQYF
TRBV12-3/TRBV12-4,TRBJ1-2,CASSSDSHYGYTF
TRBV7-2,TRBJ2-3,CASSYTAGVGDTQYF
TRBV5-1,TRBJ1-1,CASSLRAGQGWTEAFF
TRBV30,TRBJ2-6,CAWSVLRSGGANVLTF
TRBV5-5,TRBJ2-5,CASSLGEWVQETQYF
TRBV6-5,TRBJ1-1,CASSAGQNTEAFF
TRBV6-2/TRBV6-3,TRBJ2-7,CASSPWTDEQYF
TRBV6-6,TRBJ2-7,CASSYPGDSPYEQYF
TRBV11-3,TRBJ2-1,CASSPAAFYNEQFF
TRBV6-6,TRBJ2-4,CASSYSIADRGSNIQYF
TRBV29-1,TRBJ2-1,CSTEGTESYNEQFF
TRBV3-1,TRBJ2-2,CASSPLMSANTGELFF
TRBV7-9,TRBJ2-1,CASSSLYSGSSYNEQFF
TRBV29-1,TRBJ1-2,CSVWVSSDYGYTF
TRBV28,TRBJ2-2,CASRGGQGTGELFF
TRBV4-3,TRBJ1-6,CASSQDEATGNSPLHF
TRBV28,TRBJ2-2,CASIYAGELFF
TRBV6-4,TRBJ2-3,CASSDPRLVAGILGTDTQYF
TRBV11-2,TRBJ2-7,CASSLPLEQYF
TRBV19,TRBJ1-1,CAGSIGRNTEAFF
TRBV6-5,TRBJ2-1,CASSDRGPYNEQFF
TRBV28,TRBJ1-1,CASSLNPWDRGTEAFF
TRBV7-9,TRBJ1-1,CASSLQPDGVTEAFF
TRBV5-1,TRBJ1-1,CASSLPGQGPVNTEAFF
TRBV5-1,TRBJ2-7,CASSLRDRGIDEQYF
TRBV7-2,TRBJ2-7,CASSPIRSYEQYF
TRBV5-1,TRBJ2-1,CASSLALGTYNEQFF